This T cell receptor (beta chain) came from a study of T cells after yellow fever vaccination. Study-wide results and caveats: There was a possibility that FACS-sorted repertoires contained abundant clonotypes contaminating from the bulk population.

The CDR3 has 19 amino acids. J gave up 3 bases and V 5 bases, and 14 bases lay outside the gene matches. The germline CDR1 and CDR2 sequences are SGHRS and YFSETQ. This clonotype was observed a handful of times. Antigen unknown. 5'RACE template switching added a universal primer site and UMIs to TCR cDNA. One entry per CDR3 protein, called by TCRdb with MiXCR from the 5' RACE reads. The table records a few hundred thousand distinct CDR3 sequences, over 4% of them present only once. The chain uses TRBV5-1 and TRBJ2-1, with TRBD2 identical over 13 bases. This sequence was found in a man aged 18 to 29 who received the YFV17D yellow fever vaccine. The sample consisted of PBMCs, taken 5 days after the yellow fever booster vaccination. CDR3 residues: CASSPETSGGSRYYNEQFF. CDR3 sequence (DNA): TGCGCCAGCAGTCCGGAGACTAGCGGGGGGTCAAGGTACTACAATGAGCAGTTCTTC. The full variable domain, rest sourced from reference TRBV5-1 and TRBJ2-1, is KAGVTQTPRYLIKTRGQQVTLSCSPISGHRSVSWYQQTPGQGLQFLFEYFSETQRNKGNFPGRFSGRQFSNSRSEMNVSTLELGDSALYLCASSPETSGGSRYYNEQFFGPGTRLTVL.